This TCR beta chain was recovered during a study of shared clonotypes between healthy human individuals. Looking at the study overall: CD4 naive and memory got three plates each, CD8 naive two, CD8 memory one. Overall study findings and caveats: Among donors, the sharing of clonotypes was expected to be influenced by sequencing depth. Approximately 4.6% of naive CD4 clonotypes were common to several donors.

The ends were cut back, 1 base at V and 3 bases at J, with 13 bases in the middle. Germline CDR1 is SGHNT and CDR2 is YYREEE (reference sequence). This CDR3 has 15 amino acids. Assay: immunoSEQ multiplex PCR; the TCRdb copy retains only in-frame clones and omits some. The sample holds millions of clones, roughly 95% seen once. CD45RO-negative CD8 cells positively selected for CCR7 made up the naive population, which excluded terminally differentiated effector memory CD45RA+ cells. This clone was recorded once. Its specificity is unknown. The chain has TRBV5-4 and TRBJ1-1; TRBD1 is a possible D gene (6 bases). The sequence derives from a man between 18 and 29 years old in good health. The sequencing sample was made of naive CD8+ T cells sorted from blood. In DNA form, the CDR3 reads TGTGCCAGCAGCTTGTACAGGGAGGGATACACTGAAGCTTTCTTT. Translated, it gives CASSLYREGYTEAFF.